This TCR beta chain is from a study of T cells in Graves' hyperthyroidism and ophthalmopathy. Whole-study results and caveats: Appearing also in blood were most of the thyroid clonotypes expanded above 0.001.

This clonotype was counted many times. Its specificity is not known. Per the germline V gene, CDR1 is KGHDR and CDR2 is SFDVKD. The CDR3 spans 16 residues. Trimming left V 1 base short and J 0 bases short, with 8 bases between. From RNA transcripts, TCR beta CDR3 regions were amplified. When the TCR CDR3 underwent first-round RT-PCR, the HTBI primer set was used. TCRdb fed the multiplex PCR reads into MiXCR, producing one record per CDR3 protein. The repertoire holds some 420,000 distinct CDR3 sequences, roughly an eighth seen once, with 4% to 6.5% in the top ten. Based on clinical symptoms, serum thyroxine and TRAb, thyroid ultrasound and orbital computed tomography, diagnoses were reached.

The sequenced sample was blood. The sequence was collected from a woman aged 18 to 35 with Graves' hyperthyroidism. The chain has TRBV24-1 and TRBJ2-2; D is unresolved. The CDR3 coding sequence is TGTGCCACCAGTGATTTTTCATTTTCGAACACCGGGGAGCTGTTTTTT. Translating gives CATSDFSFSNTGELFF.